This T cell receptor (beta chain) came from a study of cytomegalovirus exposure and HLA in healthy donors. The PCR had 60 Vbeta and 13 Jbeta primers. The method was immunoSEQ multiplex PCR; TCRdb's version includes in-frame clones alone and lacks a portion of them. Among nearly 110,000 clones listed, roughly 82% were seen once. The CDR3 is 14 residues long. The V segment lost 6 bases and the J segment 3 bases; nucleotides outside the gene matches: 4. Per germline, CDR1 ENHRY and CDR2 SYGVKD. The chain combines TRBV10-3 with TRBJ2-2; 7 nucleotides line up with TRBD1. This TCR was sampled from a man aged 50 to 60 in good health and CMV-seronegative. Material for sequencing was PBMCs. In DNA, the CDR3 is TGTGCCATCAGGAAGGGGGCTGACACCGGGGAGCTGTTTTTT. Protein product: CAIRKGADTGELFF.